These 5 T cell receptor beta chains were all obtained from the same sample, sequenced in a study of cytomegalovirus exposure and HLA in healthy donors. The PCR made use of 60 Vbeta and 13 Jbeta primers. The table came from immunoSEQ multiplex PCR; TCRdb's copy has only in-frame clones and leaves some out. The profile covers around 150,000 clones, with approximately 80% appearing a single time and more than 1.5% taken by the ten largest. The sequenced material came from PBMCs. The receptors originated from a man between 18 and 29 years old in good health and CMV-seronegative.

The chain carries TRBV29-1 and TRBJ2-7; a weak D match, TRBD2 (6 bases). CDR3 size: 14 residues. V lost 6 bases to trimming and J lost 4 bases, with 19 bases between them. Germline V gene data show CDR1 as SQVTM and CDR2 as ANQGSEA. The CDR3 loop is CSVDGGVRPYEQYF. DNA for the CDR3: TGCAGCGTCGACGGGGGAGTAAGACCTTACGAGCAGTACTTC.

This clone showed up just once. The chain couples TRBV4-3 to TRBJ2-3; D is possibly TRBD2 (7 bases). CDR1 is LGHNA and CDR2 is YSLEER in the germline V gene. The germline V and J ends were trimmed by 4 bases and 5 bases, with 16 bases remaining between them. This CDR3 contains 15 residues. CDR3 residues: CASSPIGGGLDTQYF. The CDR3, as DNA: TGCGCCAGCAGCCCCATAGGGGGAGGGTTAGATACGCAGTATTTT.

The chain combines TRBV29-1 with TRBJ2-1; possibly TRBD1 for D (6 bases). CDR3 size: 15 residues. Germline loops: CDR1 SQVTM, CDR2 ANQGSEA. Trimming shortened V by 4 bases and J by 7 bases, and 20 bases separated the two germline ends. The CDR3 reads CSVVTRSRGLNEQFF. For the CDR3, the DNA is TGCAGCGTTGTAACCCGATCCAGGGGCTTGAATGAGCAGTTCTTC.

This clone was detected once. CDR3 sequence reads: CASSPGQGSYEQYF. DNA of the CDR3: TGCGCCAGCAGCCCCGGACAGGGAAGCTACGAGCAGTACTTC. V gene TRBV4-1 combines with J gene TRBJ2-7, with 8 nucleotides matching TRBD1. Germline-derived CDR1 and CDR2 are MGHRA and YSYEKL. The junction had 5 bases not matched to a gene; V was cut back by 4 bases and J by 3 bases. CDR3 length equals 14 residues.

The rearrangement links TRBV11-2 to TRBJ1-2; D is perhaps TRBD1 (6 bases). V was pared by 2 bases and J by 5 bases, with 15 bases between. Germline loops: CDR1 SGHAT, CDR2 FQNNGV. This CDR3 has 15 residues. The CDR3 DNA is TGTGCCAGCAGCTTACTGGGGGGGCCGGATTATGGCTACACCTTC. Translation gives CASSLLGGPDYGYTF.